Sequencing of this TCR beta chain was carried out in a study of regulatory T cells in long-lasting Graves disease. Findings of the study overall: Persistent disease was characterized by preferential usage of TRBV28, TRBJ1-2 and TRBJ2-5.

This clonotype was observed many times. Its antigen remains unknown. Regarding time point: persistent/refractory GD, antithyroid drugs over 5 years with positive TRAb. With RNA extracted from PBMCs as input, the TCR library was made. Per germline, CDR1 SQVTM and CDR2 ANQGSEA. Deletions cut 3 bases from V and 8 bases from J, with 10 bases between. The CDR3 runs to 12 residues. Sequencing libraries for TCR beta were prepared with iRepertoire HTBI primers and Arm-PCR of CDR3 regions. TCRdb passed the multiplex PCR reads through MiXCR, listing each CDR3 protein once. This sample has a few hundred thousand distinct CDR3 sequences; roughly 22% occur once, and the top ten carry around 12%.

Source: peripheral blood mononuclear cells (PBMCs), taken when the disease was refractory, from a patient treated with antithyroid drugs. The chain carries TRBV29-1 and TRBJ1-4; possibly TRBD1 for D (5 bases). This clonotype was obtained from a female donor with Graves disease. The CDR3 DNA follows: TGCAGCGTTGACACAGGTGACGAAAAACTGTTTTTT. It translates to CSVDTGDEKLFF.